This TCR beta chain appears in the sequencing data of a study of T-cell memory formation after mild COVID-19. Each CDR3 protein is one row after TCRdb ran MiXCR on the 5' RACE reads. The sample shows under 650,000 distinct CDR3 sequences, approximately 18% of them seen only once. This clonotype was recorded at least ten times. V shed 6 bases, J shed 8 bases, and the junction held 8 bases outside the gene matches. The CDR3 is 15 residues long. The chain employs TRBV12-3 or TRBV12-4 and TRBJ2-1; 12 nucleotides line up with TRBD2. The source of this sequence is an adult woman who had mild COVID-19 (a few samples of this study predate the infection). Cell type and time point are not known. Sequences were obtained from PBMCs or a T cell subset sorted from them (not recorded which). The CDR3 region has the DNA TGTGCCAGCAGCTTGCCTAGCGGGAGGGCCGATGAGCAGTTCTTC. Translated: CASSLPSGRADEQFF.